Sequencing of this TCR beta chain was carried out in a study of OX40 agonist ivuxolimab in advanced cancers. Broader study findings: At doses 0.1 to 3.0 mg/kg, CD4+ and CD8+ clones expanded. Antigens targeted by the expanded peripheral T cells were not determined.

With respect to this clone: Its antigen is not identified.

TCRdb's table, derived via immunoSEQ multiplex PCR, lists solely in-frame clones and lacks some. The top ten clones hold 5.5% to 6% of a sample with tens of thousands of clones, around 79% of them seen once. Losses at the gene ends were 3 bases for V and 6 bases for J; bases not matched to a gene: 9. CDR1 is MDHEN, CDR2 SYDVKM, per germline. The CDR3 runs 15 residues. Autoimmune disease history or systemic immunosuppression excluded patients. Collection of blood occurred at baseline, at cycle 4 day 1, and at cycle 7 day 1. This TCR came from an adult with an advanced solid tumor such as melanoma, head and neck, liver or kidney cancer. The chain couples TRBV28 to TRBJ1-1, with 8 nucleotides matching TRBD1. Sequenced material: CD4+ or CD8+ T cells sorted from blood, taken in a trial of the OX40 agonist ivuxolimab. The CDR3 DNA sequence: TGTGCCAGCAGTTTTTCCCCCAGGGGGCGAGCTGAAGCTTTCTTT. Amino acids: CASSFSPRGRAEAFF. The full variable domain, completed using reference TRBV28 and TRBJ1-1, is DVKVTQSSRYLVKRTGEKVFLECVQDMDHENMFWYRQDPGLGLRLIYFSYDVKMKEKGDIPEGYSVSREKKERFSLILESASTNQTSMYLCASSFSPRGRAEAFFGQGTRLTVV.